Included here is one T cell receptor (beta chain) sequence, with context. Its antigen is still unknown. CD4+ cell separation produced CD45RA+ naive and CD45RA-negative memory subsets. The data were produced by immunoSEQ multiplex PCR, yet TCRdb's version contains in-frame clones alone and is incomplete. The sample holds millions of clones, around 90% seen once. This specimen comes from a study of shared clonotypes between healthy human individuals. Study-wide background: Three plates were used per donor for CD4 naive, three for CD4 memory, two for CD8 naive and one for CD8 memory.

There are 15 residues in the CDR3. Trimming cost V 5 bases and J 5 bases, with 16 bases left between them. The germline V gene encodes CDR1 SGHTA and CDR2 FQGTGA. Study results and limitations: Measured sharing among donors was expected to vary with sequencing depth.

The sequencing sample was made of naive CD4+ T cells sorted from blood. Subset denoted: CD45RA+ positively selected. The chain links TRBV7-3 to TRBJ2-1, with D perhaps assigned TRBD1 or TRBD2 (5 bases each). This sequence originates from a man aged 18 to 35 in good health. The CDR3 DNA sequence: TGTGCCAGCAGCACGACGGGACGGAGAGACAATGAGCAGTTCTTC. This gives the protein CASSTTGRRDNEQFF.